This is a list of T cell receptor beta chains from one sample in a study of blood T cell repertoires in COVID-19. The repertoire was sequenced with immunoSEQ multiplex PCR; TCRdb's copy has only in-frame clones and lacks some. The sample carries approximately 100,000 clones, under 90% recorded once. The specimen sequenced was peripheral blood. All receptors come from an older woman with acute or convalescent COVID-19. Both conserved end residues are part of each CDR3. Each record gives: clone size, D gene, J gene, V gene, CDR3 length, CDR3 DNA, CDR3 protein. The D gene is left open where the match is weak. Expanded clones are given a class, and other clones once, few, many or no size at all.

clone size: .
D gene: .
J gene: TRBJ1-2
V gene: TRBV2
CDR3 length: 14
CDR3 DNA: TGTGCCAGCAGACCCTTACAGAGAAACTATGGCTACACCTTC
CDR3 protein: CASRPLQRNYGYTF

clone size: .
D gene: TRBD1
J gene: TRBJ1-2
V gene: TRBV28
CDR3 length: 14
CDR3 DNA: TGTGCCAGCAGTTCCCAGGGGGCGTCCCTCGGCTACACCTTC
CDR3 protein: CASSSQGASLGYTF

clone size: .
D gene: TRBD2
J gene: TRBJ2-5
V gene: TRBV18
CDR3 length: 16
CDR3 DNA: TGTGCCAGCTCACAATTGAGCGGGGGGGCCGGAGAGACCCAGTACTTC
CDR3 protein: CASSQLSGGAGETQYF

clone size: .
D gene: TRBD1
J gene: TRBJ2-3
V gene: TRBV9
CDR3 length: 15
CDR3 DNA: TGTGCCAGCAGCGCAGGACAGGCACGCCCAGATACGCAGTATTTT
CDR3 protein: CASSAGQARPDTQYF

clone size: .
D gene: .
J gene: TRBJ1-2
V gene: TRBV11-2
CDR3 length: 14
CDR3 DNA: TGTGCCAGCAGCAAAAGTCAGGGAGGCTATGGCTACACCTTC
CDR3 protein: CASSKSQGGYGYTF

clone size: once
D gene: .
J gene: TRBJ1-1
V gene: TRBV7-2
CDR3 length: 13
CDR3 DNA: TGTGCCAGCAGCTTAGTACGCCAGTATGAAGCTTTCTTT
CDR3 protein: CASSLVRQYEAFF

clone size: once
D gene: .
J gene: TRBJ2-6
V gene: TRBV5-6
CDR3 length: 17
CDR3 DNA: TGTGCCAGCAGCCCCCCCGGGTCCCCCTCTGGGGCCAACGTCCTGACTTTC
CDR3 protein: CASSPPGSPSGANVLTF

clone size: .
D gene: .
J gene: TRBJ2-7
V gene: TRBV7-9
CDR3 length: 14
CDR3 DNA: TGTGCCAGCAGCTTACTGAGCGTCTCCTACGAGCAGTACTTC
CDR3 protein: CASSLLSVSYEQYF

clone size: once
D gene: TRBD1
J gene: TRBJ1-1
V gene: TRBV6-1
CDR3 length: 13
CDR3 DNA: TGTGCCGTAGGGACAGGGACTGAAAATGAAGCTTTCTTT
CDR3 protein: CAVGTGTENEAFF

clone size: .
D gene: TRBD1
J gene: TRBJ2-1
V gene: TRBV5-1
CDR3 length: 16
CDR3 DNA: TGCGCCAGCAGCTTGGAGGGACAGGGAGAGTACAATGAGCAGTTCTTC
CDR3 protein: CASSLEGQGEYNEQFF

clone size: .
D gene: TRBD1
J gene: TRBJ1-2
V gene: TRBV9
CDR3 length: 17
CDR3 DNA: TGTGCCAGCAGCGTGGGGGACAGGGGGCAAGATAGCTATGGCTACACCTTC
CDR3 protein: CASSVGDRGQDSYGYTF

clone size: .
D gene: TRBD1
J gene: TRBJ2-7
V gene: TRBV19
CDR3 length: 15
CDR3 DNA: TGTGCCAGTAGTACTACAGGGGGCATTGGGGTCGAGCAGTACTTC
CDR3 protein: CASSTTGGIGVEQYF

clone size: .
D gene: .
J gene: TRBJ2-7
V gene: TRBV7-2
CDR3 length: 13
CDR3 DNA: TGTGCCAGCAGCCCTGGGACTTCGCGCGAGCAGTACTTC
CDR3 protein: CASSPGTSREQYF

clone size: many
D gene: TRBD1
J gene: TRBJ1-6
V gene: TRBV11-2
CDR3 length: 16
CDR3 DNA: TGTGCCAGCAGACCCCGGGACAGGGCCTATAATTCACCCCTCCACTTT
CDR3 protein: CASRPRDRAYNSPLHF

clone size: .
D gene: .
J gene: TRBJ1-1
V gene: TRBV5-1
CDR3 length: 14
CDR3 DNA: TGCGCCAGCAGCTTGCTCCCGGGGGACACTGAAGCTTTCTTT
CDR3 protein: CASSLLPGDTEAFF

clone size: .
D gene: .
J gene: TRBJ2-7
V gene: TRBV19
CDR3 length: 14
CDR3 DNA: TGTGCCAGTAGTAGCGGGGCGGCAAGCTACGAGCAGTACTTC
CDR3 protein: CASSSGAASYEQYF

clone size: .
D gene: .
J gene: TRBJ1-5
V gene: TRBV2
CDR3 length: 15
CDR3 DNA: TGTGCCAGCACCAAGGGGCAGGGAAACAATCAGCCCCAGCATTTT
CDR3 protein: CASTKGQGNNQPQHF

clone size: .
D gene: .
J gene: TRBJ2-5
V gene: TRBV4-2
CDR3 length: 14
CDR3 DNA: TGTGCCAGCAGCCAAGAGCTAGCACAAGAGACCCAGTACTTC
CDR3 protein: CASSQELAQETQYF

clone size: .
D gene: .
J gene: TRBJ2-1
V gene: TRBV3-1/TRBV3-2
CDR3 length: 12
CDR3 DNA: TGTGCCAGCAGCCTCGCGGACAATGAGCAGTTCTTC
CDR3 protein: CASSLADNEQFF

clone size: .
D gene: .
J gene: TRBJ1-3
V gene: TRBV3-1/TRBV3-2
CDR3 length: 15
CDR3 DNA: TGTGCCAGCAGCCTCCCGACATACTCTGGAAACACCATATATTTT
CDR3 protein: CASSLPTYSGNTIYF

clone size: few
D gene: TRBD2
J gene: TRBJ2-4
V gene: TRBV11-2
CDR3 length: 15
CDR3 DNA: TGTGCCAGCAGCCCAGTAGCGGGAGGGATTTTCATTCAGTACTTC
CDR3 protein: CASSPVAGGIFIQYF

clone size: .
D gene: .
J gene: TRBJ1-6
V gene: TRBV3-1/TRBV3-2
CDR3 length: 17
CDR3 DNA: TGTGCCAGCAGCCAAGTATCTCGGGGCTCCTATAATTCACCCCTCCACTTT
CDR3 protein: CASSQVSRGSYNSPLHF

clone size: .
D gene: .
J gene: TRBJ2-7
V gene: TRBV6-6
CDR3 length: 10
CDR3 DNA: TGTGCCAGCGGGAGTTACGAGCAGTACTTC
CDR3 protein: CASGSYEQYF

clone size: few
D gene: TRBD2
J gene: TRBJ2-7
V gene: TRBV27
CDR3 length: 15
CDR3 DNA: TGTGCCAGCAGTTTAGGTGTTAGCGGGAGGGGTGAGCAGTACTTC
CDR3 protein: CASSLGVSGRGEQYF

clone size: .
D gene: TRBD1
J gene: TRBJ1-1
V gene: TRBV19
CDR3 length: 14
CDR3 DNA: TGTGCCAGTAGTACAGACAGGGGGAACACTGAAGCTTTCTTT
CDR3 protein: CASSTDRGNTEAFF

clone size: few
D gene: .
J gene: TRBJ1-5
V gene: TRBV12-2
CDR3 length: 14
CDR3 DNA: TGTGCAAGTCTAAAGGGGGGGAGCAATCAGCCCCAGCATTTT
CDR3 protein: CASLKGGSNQPQHF

clone size: .
D gene: TRBD1
J gene: TRBJ1-5
V gene: TRBV12-5
CDR3 length: 17
CDR3 DNA: TGTGCTAGTGGTTTGGTACTAGGCAGGGGGTTCAATCAGCCCCAGCATTTT
CDR3 protein: CASGLVLGRGFNQPQHF

clone size: .
D gene: .
J gene: TRBJ1-5
V gene: TRBV2
CDR3 length: 17
CDR3 DNA: TGTGCCAGCAGTACGCGTGCAGGCGATTATAGCAATCAGCCCCAGCATTTT
CDR3 protein: CASSTRAGDYSNQPQHF

clone size: .
D gene: TRBD1
J gene: TRBJ2-7
V gene: TRBV12-3/TRBV12-4
CDR3 length: 13
CDR3 DNA: TGTGCCAGCAGCGACAGGGGTAGTGGCGAGCAGTACTTC
CDR3 protein: CASSDRGSGEQYF

clone size: once
D gene: TRBD2
J gene: TRBJ2-3
V gene: TRBV9
CDR3 length: 16
CDR3 DNA: TGTGCCAGCAGCGTAGCAGGGGTAGCGGGAGAAGATACGCAGTATTTT
CDR3 protein: CASSVAGVAGEDTQYF

clone size: .
D gene: TRBD1
J gene: TRBJ2-3
V gene: TRBV6-1
CDR3 length: 16
CDR3 DNA: TGTGCCAGCAGTGTTATCGGACAGGGGGCCACAGATACGCAGTATTTT
CDR3 protein: CASSVIGQGATDTQYF

clone size: .
D gene: TRBD1
J gene: TRBJ1-1
V gene: TRBV12-5
CDR3 length: 15
CDR3 DNA: TGTGCTAGTTTTCGTCTCGGACAGGGAAAAACTGAAGCTTTCTTT
CDR3 protein: CASFRLGQGKTEAFF

clone size: .
D gene: .
J gene: TRBJ1-5
V gene: TRBV19
CDR3 length: 16
CDR3 DNA: TGTGCCAGCCACCCGGGGGGAGGGTTAGACAATCAGCCCCAGCATTTT
CDR3 protein: CASHPGGGLDNQPQHF

clone size: once
D gene: .
J gene: TRBJ1-2
V gene: TRBV19
CDR3 length: 14
CDR3 DNA: TGTGCCAGTAGTATAGATTTCAGAGGCTATGGCTACACCTTC
CDR3 protein: CASSIDFRGYGYTF

clone size: .
D gene: TRBD2
J gene: TRBJ2-2
V gene: TRBV7-3
CDR3 length: 16
CDR3 DNA: TGTGCCAGCAGCCAAGCGGGGGCACGGGGTACCGGGGAGCTGTTTTTT
CDR3 protein: CASSQAGARGTGELFF

clone size: .
D gene: .
J gene: TRBJ1-2
V gene: TRBV12-3/TRBV12-4
CDR3 length: 13
CDR3 DNA: TGTGCCAGCAGACGGACAGCTAACTATGGCTACACCTTC
CDR3 protein: CASRRTANYGYTF

clone size: .
D gene: .
J gene: TRBJ1-1
V gene: TRBV2
CDR3 length: 15
CDR3 DNA: TGTGCCAGCAGTTTAGCCGGGACAAGGAACACTGAAGCTTTCTTT
CDR3 protein: CASSLAGTRNTEAFF

clone size: .
D gene: .
J gene: TRBJ2-5
V gene: TRBV5-1
CDR3 length: 14
CDR3 DNA: TGCGCCAGCAGCGCACCGGGACTCCAAGAGACCCAGTACTTC
CDR3 protein: CASSAPGLQETQYF

clone size: .
D gene: .
J gene: TRBJ1-5
V gene: TRBV19
CDR3 length: 14
CDR3 DNA: TGTGCCAGTAGTCCCCGACAGGACGGTCAGCCCCAGCATTTT
CDR3 protein: CASSPRQDGQPQHF

clone size: once
D gene: .
J gene: TRBJ1-6
V gene: TRBV7-2
CDR3 length: 15
CDR3 DNA: TGTGCCAGCAGATCAGTCGGGGGGGCTGATTCACCCCTCCACTTT
CDR3 protein: CASRSVGGADSPLHF

clone size: .
D gene: .
J gene: TRBJ2-1
V gene: TRBV10-3
CDR3 length: 13
CDR3 DNA: TGTGCCATCCGGGCCGGACAGTGGGATGAGCAGTTCTTC
CDR3 protein: CAIRAGQWDEQFF

clone size: .
D gene: .
J gene: TRBJ2-2
V gene: TRBV11-2
CDR3 length: 15
CDR3 DNA: TGTGCCAGCAGCTTACTGGTCGGAGAAACCGGGGAGCTGTTTTTT
CDR3 protein: CASSLLVGETGELFF

clone size: few
D gene: .
J gene: TRBJ1-1
V gene: TRBV9
CDR3 length: 15
CDR3 DNA: TGTGCCAGCAGCGTAGGGCGGGTCTGGAACACTGAAGCTTTCTTT
CDR3 protein: CASSVGRVWNTEAFF

clone size: .
D gene: .
J gene: TRBJ1-4
V gene: TRBV29-1
CDR3 length: 13
CDR3 DNA: TGCAGCGTCGTAGGACAGTACAATGAAAAACTGTTTTTT
CDR3 protein: CSVVGQYNEKLFF

clone size: .
D gene: .
J gene: TRBJ2-1
V gene: TRBV7-6
CDR3 length: 15
CDR3 DNA: TGTGCCAGCAGCTTGATGTACAGGGTGGGGGATGAGCAGTTCTTC
CDR3 protein: CASSLMYRVGDEQFF

clone size: .
D gene: .
J gene: TRBJ1-3
V gene: TRBV2
CDR3 length: 14
CDR3 DNA: TGTGCCAGCAGATCAGGACTGGGGGGAAACACCATATATTTT
CDR3 protein: CASRSGLGGNTIYF

clone size: .
D gene: .
J gene: TRBJ1-5
V gene: TRBV2
CDR3 length: 15
CDR3 DNA: TGTGCCAGCAGTGGCCCCCCAGGGAGGGATCAGCCCCAGCATTTT
CDR3 protein: CASSGPPGRDQPQHF